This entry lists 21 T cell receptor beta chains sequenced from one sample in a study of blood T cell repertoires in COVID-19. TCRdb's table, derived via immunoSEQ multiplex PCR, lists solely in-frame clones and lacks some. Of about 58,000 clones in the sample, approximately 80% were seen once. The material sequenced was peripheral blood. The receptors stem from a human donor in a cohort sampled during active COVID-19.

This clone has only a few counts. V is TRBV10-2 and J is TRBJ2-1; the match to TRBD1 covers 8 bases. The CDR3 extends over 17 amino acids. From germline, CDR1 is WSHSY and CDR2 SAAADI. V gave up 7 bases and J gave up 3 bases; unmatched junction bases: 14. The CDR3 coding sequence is TGCGCCAGCACCGGACGGCAGGGGGCTGTATTCTACAATGAGCAGTTCTTC. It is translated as CASTGRQGAVFYNEQFF.

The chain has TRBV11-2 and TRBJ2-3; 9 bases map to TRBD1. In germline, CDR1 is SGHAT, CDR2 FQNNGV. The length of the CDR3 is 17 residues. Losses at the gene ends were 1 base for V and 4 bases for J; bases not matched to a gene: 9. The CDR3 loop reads CASSLVHRGRRADTQYF. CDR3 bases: TGTGCCAGCAGCTTAGTCCACAGGGGGCGCAGGGCAGATACGCAGTATTTT.

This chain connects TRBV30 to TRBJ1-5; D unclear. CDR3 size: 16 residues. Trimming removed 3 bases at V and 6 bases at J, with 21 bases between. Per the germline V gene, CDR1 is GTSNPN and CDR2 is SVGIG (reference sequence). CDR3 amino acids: CAWSAKDGRRAQPQHF. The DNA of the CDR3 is TGTGCCTGGAGCGCAAAGGACGGCCGGCGGGCTCAGCCCCAGCATTTT. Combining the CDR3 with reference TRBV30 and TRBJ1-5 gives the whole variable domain SQTIHQWPATLVQPVGSPLSLECTVEGTSNPNLYWYRQAAGRGLQLLFYSVGIGQISSEVPQNLSASRPQDRQFILSSKKLLLSDSGFYLCAWSAKDGRRAQPQHFGDGTRLSIL.

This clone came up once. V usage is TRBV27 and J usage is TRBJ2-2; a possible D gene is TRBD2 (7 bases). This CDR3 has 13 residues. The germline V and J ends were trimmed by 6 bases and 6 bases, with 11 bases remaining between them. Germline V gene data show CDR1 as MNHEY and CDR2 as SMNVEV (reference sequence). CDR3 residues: CASSLGGAGELFF. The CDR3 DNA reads TGTGCCAGCAGCCTAGGGGGGGCCGGGGAGCTGTTTTTT.

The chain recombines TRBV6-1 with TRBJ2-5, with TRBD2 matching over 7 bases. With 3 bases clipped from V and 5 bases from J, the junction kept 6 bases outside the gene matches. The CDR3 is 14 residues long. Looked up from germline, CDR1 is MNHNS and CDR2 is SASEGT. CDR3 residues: CASSDVGEGETQYF. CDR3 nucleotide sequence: TGTGCCAGCAGTGACGTCGGGGAGGGGGAGACCCAGTACTTC.

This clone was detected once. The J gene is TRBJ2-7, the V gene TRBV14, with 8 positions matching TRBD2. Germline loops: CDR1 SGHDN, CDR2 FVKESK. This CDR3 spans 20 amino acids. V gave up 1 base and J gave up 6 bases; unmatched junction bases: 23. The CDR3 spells CASSQVPGARLAFEGVEQYF. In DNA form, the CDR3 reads TGTGCCAGCAGCCAAGTCCCCGGGGCTAGACTAGCGTTCGAAGGGGTCGAGCAGTACTTC.

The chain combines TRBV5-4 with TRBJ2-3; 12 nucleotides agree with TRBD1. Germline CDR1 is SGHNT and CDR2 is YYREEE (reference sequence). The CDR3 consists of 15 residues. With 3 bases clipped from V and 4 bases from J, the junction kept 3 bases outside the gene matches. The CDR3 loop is CASSSGTGGADTQYF. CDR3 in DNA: TGTGCCAGCAGCTCAGGGACAGGGGGCGCAGATACGCAGTATTTT. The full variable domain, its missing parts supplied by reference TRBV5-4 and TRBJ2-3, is ETGVTQSPTHLIKTRGQQVTLRCSSQSGHNTVSWYQQALGQGPQFIFQYYREEENGRGNFPPRFSGLQFPNYSSELNVNALELDDSALYLCASSSGTGGADTQYFGPGTRLTVL.

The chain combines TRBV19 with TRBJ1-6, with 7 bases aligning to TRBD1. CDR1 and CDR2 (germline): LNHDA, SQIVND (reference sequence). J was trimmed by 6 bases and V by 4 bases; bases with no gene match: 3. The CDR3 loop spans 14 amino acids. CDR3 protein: CASSTGTVNSPLHF. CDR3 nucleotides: TGTGCCAGTAGTACCGGGACAGTTAATTCACCCCTCCACTTT. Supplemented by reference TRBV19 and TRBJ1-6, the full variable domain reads DGGITQSPKYLFRKEGQNVTLSCEQNLNHDAMYWYRQDPGQGLRLIYYSQIVNDFQKGDIAEGYSVSREKKESFPLTVTSAQKNPTAFYLCASSTGTVNSPLHFGNGTRLTVT.

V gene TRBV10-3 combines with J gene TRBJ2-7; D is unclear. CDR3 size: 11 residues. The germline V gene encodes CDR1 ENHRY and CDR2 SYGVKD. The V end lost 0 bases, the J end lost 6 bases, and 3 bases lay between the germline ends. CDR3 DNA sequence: TGTGCCATCAGTGAGTCCGGCGAGCAGTACTTC. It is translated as CAISESGEQYF.

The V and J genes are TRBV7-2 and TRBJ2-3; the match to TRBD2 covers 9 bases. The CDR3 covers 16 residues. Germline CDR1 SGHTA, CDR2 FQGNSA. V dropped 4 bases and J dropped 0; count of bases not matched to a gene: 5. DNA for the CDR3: TGTGCCAGCAGCTCTAGGACTAGCGCTAGCACAGATACGCAGTATTTT. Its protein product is CASSSRTSASTDTQYF.

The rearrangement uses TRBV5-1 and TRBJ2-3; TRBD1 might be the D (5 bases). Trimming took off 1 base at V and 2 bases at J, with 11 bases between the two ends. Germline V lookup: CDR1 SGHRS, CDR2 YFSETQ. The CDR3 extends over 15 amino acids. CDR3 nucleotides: TGCGCCAGCAGCTTGCAAGGGGCCCACACAGATACGCAGTATTTT. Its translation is CASSLQGAHTDTQYF.

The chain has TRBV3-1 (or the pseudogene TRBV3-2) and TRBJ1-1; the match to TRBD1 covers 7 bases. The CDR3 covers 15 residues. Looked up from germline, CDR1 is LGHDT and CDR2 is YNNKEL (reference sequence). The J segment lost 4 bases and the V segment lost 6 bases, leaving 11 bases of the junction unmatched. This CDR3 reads CASSLTGERGTEAFF. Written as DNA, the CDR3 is TGTGCCAGCAGTCTCACAGGGGAGAGGGGCACTGAAGCTTTCTTT.

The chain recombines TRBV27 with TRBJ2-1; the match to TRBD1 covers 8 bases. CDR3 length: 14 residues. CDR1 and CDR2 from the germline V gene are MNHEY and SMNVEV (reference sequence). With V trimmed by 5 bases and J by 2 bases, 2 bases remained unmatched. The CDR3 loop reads CASSPQGAYNEQFF. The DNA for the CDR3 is TGTGCCAGCAGTCCACAGGGGGCCTACAATGAGCAGTTCTTC.

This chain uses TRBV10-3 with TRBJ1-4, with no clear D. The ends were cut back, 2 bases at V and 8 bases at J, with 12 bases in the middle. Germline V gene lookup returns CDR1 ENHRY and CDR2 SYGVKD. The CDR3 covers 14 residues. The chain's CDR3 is CAISEAPGPEKLFF. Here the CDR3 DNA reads TGTGCCATCAGTGAGGCCCCTGGGCCCGAAAAACTGTTTTTT.

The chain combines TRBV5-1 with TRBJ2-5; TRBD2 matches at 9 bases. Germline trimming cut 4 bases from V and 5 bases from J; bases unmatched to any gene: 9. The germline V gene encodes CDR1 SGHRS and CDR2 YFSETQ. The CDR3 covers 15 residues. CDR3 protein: CASSIVAGAGETQYF. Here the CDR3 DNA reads TGCGCCAGCAGCATAGTAGCGGGAGCCGGGGAGACCCAGTACTTC.

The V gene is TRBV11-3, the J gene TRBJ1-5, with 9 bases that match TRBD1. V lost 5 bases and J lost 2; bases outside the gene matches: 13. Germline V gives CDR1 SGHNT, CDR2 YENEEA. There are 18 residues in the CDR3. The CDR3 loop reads CASSLQNRDRVGNQPQHF. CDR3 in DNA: TGTGCCAGCAGCCTCCAGAACCGGGACAGGGTTGGCAATCAGCCCCAGCATTTT.

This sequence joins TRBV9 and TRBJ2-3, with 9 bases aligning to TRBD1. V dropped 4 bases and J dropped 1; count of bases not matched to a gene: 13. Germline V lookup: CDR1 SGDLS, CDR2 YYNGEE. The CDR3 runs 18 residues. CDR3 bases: TGTGCCAGCAGCTCCGGGACAGGGAACCTCTACGGCACAGATACGCAGTATTTT. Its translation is CASSSGTGNLYGTDTQYF.

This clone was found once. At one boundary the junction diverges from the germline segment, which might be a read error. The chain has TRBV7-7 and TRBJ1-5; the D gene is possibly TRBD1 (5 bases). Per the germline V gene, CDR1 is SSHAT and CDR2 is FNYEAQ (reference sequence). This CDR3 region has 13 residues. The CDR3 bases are TGTGCTAGCAGCCGCGACAGATATCAGCCCCAGCATTTT. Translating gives CASSRDRYQPQHF.

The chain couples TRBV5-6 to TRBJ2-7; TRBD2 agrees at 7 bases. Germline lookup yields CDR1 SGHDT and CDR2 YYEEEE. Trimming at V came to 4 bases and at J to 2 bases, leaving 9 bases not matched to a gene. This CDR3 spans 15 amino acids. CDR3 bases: TGTGCCAGCAGCGCCCGGGCTAGCGGTACCTACGAGCAGTACTTC. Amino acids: CASSARASGTYEQYF.

CDR3 protein: CASKGGQNYEQYF. For the CDR3, the DNA is TGTGCCAGCAAGGGAGGGCAGAACTACGAGCAGTACTTC. The chain carries TRBV6-5 and TRBJ2-7, with 7 bases aligning to TRBD2. Germline-derived CDR1 and CDR2 are MNHEY and SVGAGI. The CDR3 is made up of 13 amino acids. Losses at the gene ends were 7 bases for V and 3 bases for J; bases not matched to a gene: 6.

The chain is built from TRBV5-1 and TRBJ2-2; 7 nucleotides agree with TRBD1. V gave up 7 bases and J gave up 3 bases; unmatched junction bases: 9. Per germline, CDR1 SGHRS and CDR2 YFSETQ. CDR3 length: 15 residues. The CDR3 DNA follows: TGCGCCAGCCACCTTGGGACAGAGCACACCGGGGAGCTGTTTTTT. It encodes CASHLGTEHTGELFF.